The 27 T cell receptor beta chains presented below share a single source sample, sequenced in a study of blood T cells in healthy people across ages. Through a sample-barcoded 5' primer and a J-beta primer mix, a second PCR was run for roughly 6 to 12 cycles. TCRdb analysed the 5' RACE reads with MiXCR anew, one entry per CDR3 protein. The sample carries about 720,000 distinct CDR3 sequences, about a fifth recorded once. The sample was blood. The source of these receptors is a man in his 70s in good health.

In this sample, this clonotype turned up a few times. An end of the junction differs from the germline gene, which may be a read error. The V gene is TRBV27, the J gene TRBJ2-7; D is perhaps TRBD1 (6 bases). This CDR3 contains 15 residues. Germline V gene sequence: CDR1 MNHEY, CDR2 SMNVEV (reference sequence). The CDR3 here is CASSLIQGDIYEQCF. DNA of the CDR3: TGTGCCAGCAGTTTAATACAGGGCGACATCTACGAGCAGTGCTTC.

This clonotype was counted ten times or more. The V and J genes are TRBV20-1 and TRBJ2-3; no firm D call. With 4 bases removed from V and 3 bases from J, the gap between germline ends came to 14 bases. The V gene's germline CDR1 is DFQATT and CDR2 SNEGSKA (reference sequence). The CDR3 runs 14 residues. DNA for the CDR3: TGCAGTGCTACACGCCCTGACGGAACAGATACGCAGTATTTT. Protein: CSATRPDGTDTQYF.

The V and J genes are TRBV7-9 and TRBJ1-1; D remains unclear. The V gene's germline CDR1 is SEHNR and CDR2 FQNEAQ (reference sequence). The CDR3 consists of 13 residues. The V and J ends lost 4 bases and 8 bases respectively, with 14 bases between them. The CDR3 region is CASSSPQATEAFF. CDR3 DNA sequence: TGTGCCAGCAGCTCGCCCCAGGCGACCGAAGCTTTCTTT.

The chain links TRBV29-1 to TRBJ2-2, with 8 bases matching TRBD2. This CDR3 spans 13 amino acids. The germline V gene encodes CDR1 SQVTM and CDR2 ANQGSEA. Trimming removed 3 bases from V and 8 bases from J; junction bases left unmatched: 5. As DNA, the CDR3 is TGCAGCGTTGAGTCGGGGGGGGAGGGGGAGCTGTTTTTT. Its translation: CSVESGGEGELFF.

CDR3 coding DNA: TGTGCCAGTAGTATTCGGCAGGGCCCAACGGCCCAGTACTTC. Translated, it gives CASSIRQGPTAQYF. The chain combines TRBV19 with TRBJ2-5; D possibly corresponds to TRBD1 (5 bases). The CDR3 sequence is 14 residues long. The V gene's germline CDR1 is LNHDA and CDR2 SQIVND (reference sequence). Between the trimmed V and J ends, which lost 3 bases and 9 bases, there was a span of 17 bases.

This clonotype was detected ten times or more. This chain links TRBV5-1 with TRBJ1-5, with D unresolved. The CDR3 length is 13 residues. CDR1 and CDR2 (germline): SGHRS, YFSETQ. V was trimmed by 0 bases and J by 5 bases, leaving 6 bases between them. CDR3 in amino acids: CASSLARDQPQHF. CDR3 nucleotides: TGCGCCAGCAGCTTGGCAAGGGATCAGCCCCAGCATTTT.

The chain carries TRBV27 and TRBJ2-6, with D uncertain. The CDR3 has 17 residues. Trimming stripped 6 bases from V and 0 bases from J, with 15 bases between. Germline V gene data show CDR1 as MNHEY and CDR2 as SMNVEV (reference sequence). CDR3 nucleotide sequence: TGTGCCAGCAGCCCCGCTTCTCCGGACTCTGGGGCCAACGTCCTGACTTTC. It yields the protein CASSPASPDSGANVLTF. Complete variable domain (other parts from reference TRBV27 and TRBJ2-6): EAQVTQNPRYLITVTGKKLTVTCSQNMNHEYMSWYRQDPGLGLRQIYYSMNVEVTDKGDVPEGYKVSRKEKRNFPLILESPSPNQTSLYFCASSPASPDSGANVLTFGAGSRLTVL.

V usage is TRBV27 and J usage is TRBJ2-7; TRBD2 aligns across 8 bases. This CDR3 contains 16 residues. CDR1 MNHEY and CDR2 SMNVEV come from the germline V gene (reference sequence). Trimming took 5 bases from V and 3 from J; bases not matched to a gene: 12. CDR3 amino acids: CASSPAGTSGFYEQYV. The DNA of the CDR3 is TGTGCCAGCAGTCCAGCCGGGACTAGTGGCTTCTACGAGCAGTACGTC.

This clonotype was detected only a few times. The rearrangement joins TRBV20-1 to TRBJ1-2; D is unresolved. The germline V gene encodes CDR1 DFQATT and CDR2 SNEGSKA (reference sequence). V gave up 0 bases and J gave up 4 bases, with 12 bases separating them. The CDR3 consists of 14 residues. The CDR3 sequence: CSARDIAASYGYTF. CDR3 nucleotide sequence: TGCAGTGCTAGAGATATTGCAGCGTCCTATGGCTACACCTTC.

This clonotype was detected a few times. The CDR3 bases are TGTGCCAGCAGCTTTTCTTCAGGGGGAGACTATGGCTACACCTTC. Translated: CASSFSSGGDYGYTF. The V call is TRBV7-2, the J call TRBJ1-2; 7 nucleotides line up with TRBD1. The CDR3 loop spans 15 amino acids. Germline V gene data show CDR1 as SGHTA and CDR2 as FQGNSA. Germline trimming cut 3 bases from V and 3 bases from J; bases unmatched to any gene: 7.

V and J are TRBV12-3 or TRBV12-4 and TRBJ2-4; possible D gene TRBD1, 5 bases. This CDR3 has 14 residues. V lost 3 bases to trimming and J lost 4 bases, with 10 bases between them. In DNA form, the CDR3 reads TGTGCCAGCAGTTTGGCGGACATTAAAAACATTCAGTACTTC. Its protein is CASSLADIKNIQYF.

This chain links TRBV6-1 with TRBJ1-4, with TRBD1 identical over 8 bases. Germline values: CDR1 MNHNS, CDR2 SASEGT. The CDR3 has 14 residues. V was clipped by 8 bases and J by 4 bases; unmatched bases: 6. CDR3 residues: CASGQGGGNEKLFF. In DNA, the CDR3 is TGTGCCAGCGGACAGGGTGGGGGTAATGAAAAACTGTTTTTT.

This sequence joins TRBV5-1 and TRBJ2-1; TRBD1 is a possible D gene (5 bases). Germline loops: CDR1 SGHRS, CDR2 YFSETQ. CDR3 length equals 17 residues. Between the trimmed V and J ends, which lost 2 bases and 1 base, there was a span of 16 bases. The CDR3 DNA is TGCGCCAGCAGCTTCCCCCCGGACAAGGCATCCTACAATGAGCAGTTCTTC. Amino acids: CASSFPPDKASYNEQFF.

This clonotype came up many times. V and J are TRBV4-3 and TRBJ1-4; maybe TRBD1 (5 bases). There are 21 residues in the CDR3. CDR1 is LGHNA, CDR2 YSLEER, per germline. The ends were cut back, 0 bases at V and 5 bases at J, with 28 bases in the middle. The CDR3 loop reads CASSQEGGARIQRGKNEKLFF. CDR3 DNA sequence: TGCGCCAGCAGCCAAGAAGGAGGGGCGCGGATCCAACGGGGGAAGAATGAAAAACTGTTTTTT.

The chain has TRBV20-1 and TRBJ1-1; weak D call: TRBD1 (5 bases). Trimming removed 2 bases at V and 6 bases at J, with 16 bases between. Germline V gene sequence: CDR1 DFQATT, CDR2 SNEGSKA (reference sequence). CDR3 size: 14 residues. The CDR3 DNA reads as TGCAGTGCTAGATACGGGGGAGGTGGCGCTGAAGCTTTCTTT. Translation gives CSARYGGGGAEAFF.

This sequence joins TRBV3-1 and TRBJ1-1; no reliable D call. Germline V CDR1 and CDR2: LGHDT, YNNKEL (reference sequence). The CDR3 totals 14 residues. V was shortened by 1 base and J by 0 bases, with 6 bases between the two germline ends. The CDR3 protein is CASSQASLNTEAFF. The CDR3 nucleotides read TGTGCCAGCAGCCAAGCTAGCCTGAACACTGAAGCTTTCTTT. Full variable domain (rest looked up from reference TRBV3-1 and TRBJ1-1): DTAVSQTPKYLVTQMGNDKSIKCEQNLGHDTMYWYKQDSKKFLKIMFSYNNKELIINETVPNRFSPKSPDKAHLNLHINSLELGDSAVYFCASSQASLNTEAFFGQGTRLTVV.

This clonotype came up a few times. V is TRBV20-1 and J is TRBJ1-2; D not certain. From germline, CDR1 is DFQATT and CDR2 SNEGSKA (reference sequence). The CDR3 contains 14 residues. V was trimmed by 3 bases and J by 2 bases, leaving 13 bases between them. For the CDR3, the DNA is TGCAGTGCTAGCGCCATAATGGGGAACTATGGCTACACCTTC. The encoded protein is CSASAIMGNYGYTF.

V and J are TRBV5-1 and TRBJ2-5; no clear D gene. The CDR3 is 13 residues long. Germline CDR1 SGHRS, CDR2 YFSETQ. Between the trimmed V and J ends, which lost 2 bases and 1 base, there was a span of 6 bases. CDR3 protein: CASSFGFQETQYF. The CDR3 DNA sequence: TGCGCCAGCAGCTTCGGCTTCCAAGAGACCCAGTACTTC.

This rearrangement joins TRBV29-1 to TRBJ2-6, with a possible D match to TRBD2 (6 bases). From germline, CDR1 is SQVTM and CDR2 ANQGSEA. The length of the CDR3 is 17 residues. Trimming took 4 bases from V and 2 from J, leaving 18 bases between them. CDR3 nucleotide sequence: TGCAGCGTTGGGGGACTCATTCAGGGTGCTGGGGCCAACGTCCTGACTTTC. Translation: CSVGGLIQGAGANVLTF.

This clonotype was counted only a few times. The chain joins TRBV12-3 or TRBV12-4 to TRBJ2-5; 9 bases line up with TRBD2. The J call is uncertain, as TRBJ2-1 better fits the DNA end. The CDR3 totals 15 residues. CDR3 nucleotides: TGTGCCAGCAGACCTCGACTAGCGGCTCTCGCTGAGCAGTTCTTC. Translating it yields CASRPRLAALAEQFF.

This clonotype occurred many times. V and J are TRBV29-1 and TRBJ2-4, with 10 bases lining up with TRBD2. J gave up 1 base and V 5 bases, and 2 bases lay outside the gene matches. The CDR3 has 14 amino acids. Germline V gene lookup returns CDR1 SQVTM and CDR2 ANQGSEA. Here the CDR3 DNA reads TGCAGCGTTCAAGCGGGGGGGGCCAAAAACATTCAGTACTTC. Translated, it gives CSVQAGGAKNIQYF.

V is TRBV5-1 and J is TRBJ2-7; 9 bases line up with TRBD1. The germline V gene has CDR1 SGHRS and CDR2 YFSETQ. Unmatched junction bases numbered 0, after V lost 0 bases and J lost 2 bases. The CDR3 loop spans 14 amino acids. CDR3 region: CASSLGTGAYEQYV. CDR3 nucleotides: TGCGCCAGCAGCTTGGGGACAGGGGCCTACGAGCAGTACGTC.

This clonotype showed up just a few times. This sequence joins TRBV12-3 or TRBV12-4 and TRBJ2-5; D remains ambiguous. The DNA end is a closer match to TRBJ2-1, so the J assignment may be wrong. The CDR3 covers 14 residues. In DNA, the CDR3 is TGTGCCAGCAGTTTGCACGGCTCGTACAATGAGCAGTTCTTC. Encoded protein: CASSLHGSYNEQFF.

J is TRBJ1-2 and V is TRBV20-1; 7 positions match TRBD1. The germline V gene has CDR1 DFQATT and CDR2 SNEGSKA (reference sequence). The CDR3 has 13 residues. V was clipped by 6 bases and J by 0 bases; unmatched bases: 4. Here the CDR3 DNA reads TGCAGTGCCAAGACAGGGCCTAACTATGGCTACACCTTC. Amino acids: CSAKTGPNYGYTF.

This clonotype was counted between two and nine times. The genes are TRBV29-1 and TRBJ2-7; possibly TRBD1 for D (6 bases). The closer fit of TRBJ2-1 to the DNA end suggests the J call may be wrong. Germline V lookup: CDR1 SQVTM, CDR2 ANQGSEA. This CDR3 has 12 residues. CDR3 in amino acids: CSAGGGGNEQFF. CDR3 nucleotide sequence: TGCAGCGCAGGTGGGGGCGGGAATGAGCAGTTCTTC.

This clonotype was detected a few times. The CDR3 nucleotides read TGTGCCAGCAGCCATTCGAACCGGGTGCCGGGGAGCACTGAAGCTTTCTTT. It yields the protein CASSHSNRVPGSTEAFF. This sequence joins TRBV5-6 and TRBJ1-1, with D unresolved. Germline-derived CDR1 and CDR2 are SGHDT and YYEEEE. This CDR3 is built from 17 residues. V dropped 4 bases and J dropped 4 bases, with 23 bases sitting between them.

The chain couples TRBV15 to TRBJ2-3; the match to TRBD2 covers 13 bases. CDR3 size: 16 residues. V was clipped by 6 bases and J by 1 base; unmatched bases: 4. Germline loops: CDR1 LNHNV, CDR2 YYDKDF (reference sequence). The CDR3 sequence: CATSGGLAGGTDTQYF. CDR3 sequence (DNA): TGTGCCACCAGTGGAGGACTAGCGGGAGGCACAGATACGCAGTATTTT. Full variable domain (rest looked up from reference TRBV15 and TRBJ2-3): DAMVIQNPRYQVTQFGKPVTLSCSQTLNHNVMYWYQQKSSQAPKLLFHYYDKDFNNEADTPDNFQSRRPNTSFCFLDIRSPGLGDTAMYLCATSGGLAGGTDTQYFGPGTRLTVL.